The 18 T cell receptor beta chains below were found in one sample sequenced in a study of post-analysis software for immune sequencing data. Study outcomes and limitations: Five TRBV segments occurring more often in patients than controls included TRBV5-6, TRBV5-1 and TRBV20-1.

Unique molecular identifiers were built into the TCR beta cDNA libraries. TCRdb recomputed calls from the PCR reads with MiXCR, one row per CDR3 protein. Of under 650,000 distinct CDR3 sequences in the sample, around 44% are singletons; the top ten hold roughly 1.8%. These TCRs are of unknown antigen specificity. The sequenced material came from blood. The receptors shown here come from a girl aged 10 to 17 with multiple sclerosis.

The CDR3 is CASSVRDTSTDTQYF. The CDR3 coding sequence is TGTGCCAGCAGCGTCCGGGACACTAGCACAGATACGCAGTATTTT. The chain joins TRBV9 to TRBJ2-3, with D tentatively TRBD1 (6 bases). This CDR3 contains 15 residues. Per germline, CDR1 SGDLS and CDR2 YYNGEE. Trimming left V 2 bases short and J 0 bases short, with 10 bases between. Combining the CDR3 with reference TRBV9 and TRBJ2-3 gives the whole variable domain DSGVTQTPKHLITATGQRVTLRCSPRSGDLSVYWYQQSLDQGLQFLIQYYNGEERAKGNILERFSAQQFPDLHSELNLSSLELGDSALYFCASSVRDTSTDTQYFGPGTRLTVL.

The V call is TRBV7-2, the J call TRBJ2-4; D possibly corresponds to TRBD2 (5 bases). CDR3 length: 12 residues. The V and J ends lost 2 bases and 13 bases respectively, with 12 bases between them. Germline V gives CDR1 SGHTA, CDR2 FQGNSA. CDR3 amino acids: CASSLSYGEQYF. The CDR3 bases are TGTGCCAGCAGCTTATCTTATGGGGAGCAGTACTTC.

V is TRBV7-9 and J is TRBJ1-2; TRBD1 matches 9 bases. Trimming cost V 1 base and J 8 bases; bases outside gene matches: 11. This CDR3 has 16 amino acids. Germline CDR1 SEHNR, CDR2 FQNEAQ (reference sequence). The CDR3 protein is CASSLGGQGSLRGYTF. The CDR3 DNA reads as TGTGCCAGCAGCTTAGGCGGACAGGGGTCCCTCAGGGGCTACACCTTC. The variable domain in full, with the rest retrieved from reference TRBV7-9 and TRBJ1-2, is DTGVSQNPRHKITKRGQNVTFRCDPISEHNRLYWYRQTLGQGPEFLTYFQNEAQLEKSRLLSDRFSAERPKGSFSTLEIQRTEQGDSAMYLCASSLGGQGSLRGYTFGSGTRLTVV.

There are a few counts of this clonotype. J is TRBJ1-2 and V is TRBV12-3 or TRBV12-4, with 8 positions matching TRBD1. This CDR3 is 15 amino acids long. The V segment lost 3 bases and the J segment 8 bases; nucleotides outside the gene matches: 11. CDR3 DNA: TGTGCCAGCAGTTTCGGACAGGGAGAGGGTCGCGGCTACACCTTC. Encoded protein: CASSFGQGEGRGYTF.

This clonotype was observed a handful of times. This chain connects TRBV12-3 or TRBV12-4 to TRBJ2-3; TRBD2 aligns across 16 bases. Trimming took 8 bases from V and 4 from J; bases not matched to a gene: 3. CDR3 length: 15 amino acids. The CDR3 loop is CASSGTSGRADTQYF. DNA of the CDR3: TGTGCCAGCTCCGGGACTAGCGGGAGGGCAGATACGCAGTATTTT.

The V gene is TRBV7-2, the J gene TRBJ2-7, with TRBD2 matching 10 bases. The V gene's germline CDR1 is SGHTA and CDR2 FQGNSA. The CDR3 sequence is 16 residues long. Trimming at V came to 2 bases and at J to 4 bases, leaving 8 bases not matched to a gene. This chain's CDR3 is CASSLSGGALGYEQYF. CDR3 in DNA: TGTGCCAGCAGCTTAAGCGGGGGGGCCTTAGGTTACGAGCAGTACTTC. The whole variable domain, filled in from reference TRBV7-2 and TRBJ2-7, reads GAGVSQSPSNKVTEKGKDVELRCDPISGHTALYWYRQSLGQGLEFLIYFQGNSAPDKSGLPSDRFSAERTGGSVSTLTIQRTQQEDSAVYLCASSLSGGALGYEQYFGPGTRLTVT.

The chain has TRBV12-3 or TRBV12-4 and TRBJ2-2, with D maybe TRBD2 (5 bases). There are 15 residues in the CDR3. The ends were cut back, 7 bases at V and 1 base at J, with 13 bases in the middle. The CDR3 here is CASKPLSGNTGELFF. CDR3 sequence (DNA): TGTGCCAGCAAACCACTGAGCGGGAACACCGGGGAGCTGTTTTTT.

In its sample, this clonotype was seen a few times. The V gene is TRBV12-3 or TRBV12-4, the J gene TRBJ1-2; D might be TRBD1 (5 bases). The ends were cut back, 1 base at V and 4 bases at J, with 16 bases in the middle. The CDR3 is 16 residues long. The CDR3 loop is CASSLGRDYISYGYTF. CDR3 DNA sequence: TGTGCCAGCAGTTTAGGCAGGGACTACATCTCCTATGGCTACACCTTC.

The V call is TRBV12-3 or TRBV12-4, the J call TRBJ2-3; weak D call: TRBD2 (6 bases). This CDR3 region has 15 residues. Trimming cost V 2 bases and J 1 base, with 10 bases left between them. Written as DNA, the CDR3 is TGTGCCAGCAGTTTACGGGAGCCAGGCACAGATACGCAGTATTTT. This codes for CASSLREPGTDTQYF.

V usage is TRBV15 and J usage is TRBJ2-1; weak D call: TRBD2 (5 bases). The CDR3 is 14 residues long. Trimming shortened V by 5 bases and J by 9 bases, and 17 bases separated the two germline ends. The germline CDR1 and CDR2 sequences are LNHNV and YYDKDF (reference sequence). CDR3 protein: CATSGLDGRVEQFF. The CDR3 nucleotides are TGTGCCACCAGCGGGTTGGACGGGCGGGTTGAGCAGTTCTTC.

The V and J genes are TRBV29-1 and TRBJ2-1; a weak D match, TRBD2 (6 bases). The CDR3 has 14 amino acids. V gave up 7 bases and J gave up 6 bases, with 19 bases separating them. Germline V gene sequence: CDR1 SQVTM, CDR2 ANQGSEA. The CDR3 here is CSESKAGTRNEQFF. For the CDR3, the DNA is TGCAGCGAATCTAAGGCGGGAACGCGCAATGAGCAGTTCTTC.

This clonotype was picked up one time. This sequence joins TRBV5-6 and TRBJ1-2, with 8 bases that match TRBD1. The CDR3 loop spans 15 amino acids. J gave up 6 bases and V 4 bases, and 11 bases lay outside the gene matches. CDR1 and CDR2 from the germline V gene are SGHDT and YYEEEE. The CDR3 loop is CASSLSGGTGDGYTF. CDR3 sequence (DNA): TGTGCCAGCAGCCTCAGCGGCGGGACAGGCGATGGCTACACCTTC.

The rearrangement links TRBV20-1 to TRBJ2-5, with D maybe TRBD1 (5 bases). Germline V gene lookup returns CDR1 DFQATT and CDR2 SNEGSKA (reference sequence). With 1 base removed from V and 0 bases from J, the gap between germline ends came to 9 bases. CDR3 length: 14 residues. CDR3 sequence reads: CSARGQTYQETQYF. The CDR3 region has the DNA TGCAGTGCTAGAGGACAGACATACCAAGAGACCCAGTACTTC.

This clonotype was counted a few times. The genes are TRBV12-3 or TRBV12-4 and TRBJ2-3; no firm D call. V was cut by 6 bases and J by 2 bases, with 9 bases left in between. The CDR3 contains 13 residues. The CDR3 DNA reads TGTGCCAGCAGCCAGGCTTCCACAGATACGCAGTATTTT. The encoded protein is CASSQASTDTQYF.

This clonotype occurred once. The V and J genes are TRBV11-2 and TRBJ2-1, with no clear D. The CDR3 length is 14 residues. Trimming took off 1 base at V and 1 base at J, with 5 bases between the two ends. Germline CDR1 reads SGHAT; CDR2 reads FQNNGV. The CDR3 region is CASSLAESYNEQFF. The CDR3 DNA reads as TGTGCCAGCAGCTTAGCGGAGTCCTACAATGAGCAGTTCTTC.

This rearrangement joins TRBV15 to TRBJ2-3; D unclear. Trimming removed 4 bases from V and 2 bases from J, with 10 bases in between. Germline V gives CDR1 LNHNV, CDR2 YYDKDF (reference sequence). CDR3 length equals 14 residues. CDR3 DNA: TGTGCCACCAGCACAGACCCAAACACAGATACGCAGTATTTT. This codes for CATSTDPNTDTQYF. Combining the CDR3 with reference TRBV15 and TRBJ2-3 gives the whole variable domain DAMVIQNPRYQVTQFGKPVTLSCSQTLNHNVMYWYQQKSSQAPKLLFHYYDKDFNNEADTPDNFQSRRPNTSFCFLDIRSPGLGDTAMYLCATSTDPNTDTQYFGPGTRLTVL.

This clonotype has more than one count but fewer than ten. CDR3 coding DNA: TGTGCCAGCAGTTACGGCAGCCATCAGTACTTC. Translating gives CASSYGSHQYF. The rearrangement uses TRBV6-5 and TRBJ2-5, with unresolved D. Between the trimmed V and J ends, which lost 2 bases and 11 bases, there was a span of 9 bases. The CDR3 contains 11 residues. CDR1 is MNHEY and CDR2 is SVGAGI in the germline V gene.

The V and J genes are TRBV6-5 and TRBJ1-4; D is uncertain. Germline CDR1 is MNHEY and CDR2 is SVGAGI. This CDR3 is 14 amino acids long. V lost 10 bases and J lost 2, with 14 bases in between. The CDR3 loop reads CATNNGYTNEKLFF. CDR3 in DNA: TGTGCCACTAATAACGGGTATACTAATGAAAAACTGTTTTTT.